Presented here are 9 T cell receptor beta chains from one specimen sequenced in a study of long-term antiretroviral therapy in people with HIV. Sequencing relied on immunoSEQ assay v3.0, run at survey level. The protocol was immunoSEQ multiplex PCR, while the TCRdb copy is restricted to in-frame clones and leaves out a portion. The repertoire holds around 26,000 clones, with around 83% as singletons. Source: unsorted PBMCs, taken 3 years after starting antiretroviral therapy. These receptors were collected from a man between 50 and 59 years old with HIV.

This chain connects TRBV29-1 to TRBJ2-3; perhaps TRBD1 as D (6 bases). V was clipped by 8 bases and J by 0 bases, with 15 bases between them. CDR3 size: 14 residues. Germline V gene data show CDR1 as SQVTM and CDR2 as ANQGSEA. CDR3 coding DNA: TGCAGCTTCAGAGGGGGTACTAGCACAGATACGCAGTATTTT. It is translated as CSFRGGTSTDTQYF.

The chain recombines TRBV10-3 with TRBJ2-7; 8 bases match TRBD1. This CDR3 region has 16 residues. The V segment lost 0 bases and the J segment 4 bases; nucleotides outside the gene matches: 8. Germline V lookup: CDR1 ENHRY, CDR2 SYGVKD. The CDR3 region is CAISESQRTGTYEQYF. The CDR3 DNA follows: TGTGCCATCAGTGAGTCGCAAAGGACAGGGACTTACGAGCAGTACTTC.

The chain joins TRBV6-6 to TRBJ1-1; tentatively, D is TRBD1 (5 bases). Trimming pared 0 bases from V and 0 bases from J, leaving 11 bases between. Germline-derived CDR1 and CDR2 are MNHNY and SVGAGI (reference sequence). CDR3 size: 16 residues. CDR3 protein: CASSYSGGDMNTEAFF. CDR3 coding DNA: TGTGCCAGCAGTTACTCCGGGGGGGATATGAACACTGAAGCTTTCTTT.

There are a few counts of this clone. CDR3 nucleotide sequence: TGTGCCAGCAGCGTAGAGCCAGGGGCTTACACTGAAGCTTTCTTT. Amino acids: CASSVEPGAYTEAFF. The chain uses TRBV9 and TRBJ1-1; weak D call: TRBD1 (6 bases). This CDR3 is built from 15 residues. Germline lookup yields CDR1 SGDLS and CDR2 YYNGEE. V was shortened by 0 bases and J by 3 bases, with 12 bases between the two germline ends.

DNA for the CDR3: TGTGCCAGCAGCTTAGTGCTCAGGACTAGCGGGAGTGGGAGCGAGCAGTACTTC. Its protein product is CASSLVLRTSGSGSEQYF. The V gene is TRBV7-9, the J gene TRBJ2-7; 13 positions agree with TRBD2. Germline V lookup: CDR1 SEHNR, CDR2 FQNEAQ (reference sequence). This CDR3 spans 18 amino acids. The V gene end was trimmed by 1 base and the J gene end by 6 bases; junction bases not matched to a gene: 12.

This rearrangement joins TRBV29-1 to TRBJ1-2; TRBD1 is a possible D gene (5 bases). The CDR3 contains 12 residues. Germline CDR1 is SQVTM and CDR2 is ANQGSEA. The V end was cut by 6 bases, the J end by 8 bases, with 16 bases between. The CDR3: CSVGEGPGGYTF. DNA of the CDR3: TGCAGCGTGGGCGAGGGACCTGGGGGCTACACCTTC.

The chain links TRBV25-1 to TRBJ1-3; 7 nucleotides agree with TRBD1. This CDR3 is built from 15 residues. Germline loops: CDR1 MGHDK, CDR2 SYGVNS. J was trimmed by 2 bases and V by 4 bases; bases with no gene match: 5. CDR3 nucleotides: TGTGCCAGCAGTGGCCGACAGGGCCCTGGAAACACCATATATTTT. This gives the protein CASSGRQGPGNTIYF.

The DNA for the CDR3 is TGTGCCTGGGATATTGACAGGGGATGGGCGAACACTGAAGCTTTCTTT. Protein sequence: CAWDIDRGWANTEAFF. The chain recombines TRBV30 with TRBJ1-1; TRBD1 matches 8 bases. The germline gives CDR1 GTSNPN, CDR2 SVGIG (reference sequence). The CDR3 extends over 16 amino acids. V was clipped by 5 bases and J by 1 base; unmatched bases: 12.

This clone was found a few times. The genes are TRBV6-5 and TRBJ1-4; TRBD1 matches at 9 bases. J gave up 6 bases and V 5 bases, and 4 bases lay outside the gene matches. CDR3 size: 14 residues. Germline V gene data show CDR1 as MNHEY and CDR2 as SVGAGI. For the CDR3, the DNA is TGTGCCAGCAGTCTGACAGGGGGAGATGAAAAACTGTTTTTT. Translation gives CASSLTGGDEKLFF.